The clone carrying this T cell receptor (beta chain) has ten or more counts. One entry per CDR3 protein, called by TCRdb with MiXCR from the RT-PCR reads. The sample lists 550,000 to 800,000 distinct CDR3 sequences; approximately 15% were seen once. The data were taken from a study of response to subunit inactivated influenza vaccine. This specimen was PBMCs from blood, taken 14 to 15 days before vaccination. The origin of this receptor is a man aged 50 or older who received an inactivated influenza vaccine.

CDR3 sequence reads: CSARDPGTYGYTF. Written as DNA, the CDR3 is TGCAGTGCTAGAGATCCGGGTACTTATGGCTACACCTTC. The chain uses TRBV20-1 and TRBJ1-2, with no clear D. The germline gives CDR1 DFQATT, CDR2 SNEGSKA (reference sequence). The V end was cut by 0 bases, the J end by 5 bases, with 10 bases between. This CDR3 region has 13 residues.